This TCR beta chain was sequenced for a study of patients and donors after allogeneic stem cell transplantation. This clonotype was observed a single time. CDR1 LGHNA and CDR2 YSLEER come from the germline V gene. This CDR3 is built from 13 residues. V gave up 2 bases and J gave up 11 bases, with 15 bases separating them. TCRdb used MiXCR to reprocess the RT-PCR reads, holding one entry per CDR3 protein. The table has approximately 200,000 distinct CDR3 sequences, approximately 41% seen once. The receptor's source is a human donor who was either an allogeneic HSCT recipient or a stem cell or donor lymphocyte infusion donor (not recorded which). It is not recorded whose cells these are; they may come from a transplant donor. The sequencing sample was made of blood, either unsorted or a sorted T cell fraction (not recorded which). The gene calls are TRBV4-3 and TRBJ1-1; D is ambiguous. Written as DNA, the CDR3 is TGCGCCAGCAGCCAAAGCTTCGGACTGGTGGCTTTCTTT. Amino acid sequence: CASSQSFGLVAFF.